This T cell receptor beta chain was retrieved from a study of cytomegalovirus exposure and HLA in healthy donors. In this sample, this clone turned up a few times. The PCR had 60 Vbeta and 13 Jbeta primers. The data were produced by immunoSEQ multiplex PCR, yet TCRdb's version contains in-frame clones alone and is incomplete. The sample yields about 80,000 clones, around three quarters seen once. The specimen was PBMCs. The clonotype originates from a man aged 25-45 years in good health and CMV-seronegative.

The CDR3: CASSEGMQGSQPQHF. DNA for the CDR3: TGTGCCAGCAGTGAAGGTATGCAGGGTTCTCAGCCCCAGCATTTT. The J gene is TRBJ1-5, the V gene TRBV2; D is possibly TRBD1 (5 bases). Per germline, CDR1 SNHLY and CDR2 FYNNEI. The CDR3 is 15 amino acids. The V gene lost 1 base and the J gene lost 6 bases, with 13 bases spanning the gap.